This T cell receptor beta chain is drawn from a study of CD8+ T cells in alopecia areata. Overall study context: Patients in the treated group were given tofacitinib by mouth, 5 to 10 mg twice a day.

Following RNA extraction, reverse transcription yielded cDNA that acted as the sequencing template. Here immunoSEQ multiplex PCR was the method, and the copy in TCRdb shows in-frame clones only, minus some. The table has approximately 100,000 clones, 35% to 45% seen once; the top ten hold around 0.8%. Whole-study results and caveats: Alphabeta T cells residing in normal skin are also sequenced in scalp samples.

As part of sample collection, lesional scalp punch biopsies and peripheral blood were taken from alopecia areata patients. Germline V gene sequence: CDR1 SQVTM, CDR2 ANQGSEA. The CDR3 sequence is 14 residues long. With V trimmed by 1 base and J by 4 bases, 1 base remained unmatched. Concerning this clone: What it recognizes is unknown.

The receptor was derived from a human donor with alopecia areata. The chain is built from TRBV29-1 and TRBJ1-5, with 10 bases aligning to TRBD1. Sequencing was carried out using CD4+ T cells sorted from blood. The CDR3 protein is CSVEGTGGNQPQHF. DNA of the CDR3: TGCAGCGTTGAAGGGACAGGGGGGAATCAGCCCCAGCATTTT.